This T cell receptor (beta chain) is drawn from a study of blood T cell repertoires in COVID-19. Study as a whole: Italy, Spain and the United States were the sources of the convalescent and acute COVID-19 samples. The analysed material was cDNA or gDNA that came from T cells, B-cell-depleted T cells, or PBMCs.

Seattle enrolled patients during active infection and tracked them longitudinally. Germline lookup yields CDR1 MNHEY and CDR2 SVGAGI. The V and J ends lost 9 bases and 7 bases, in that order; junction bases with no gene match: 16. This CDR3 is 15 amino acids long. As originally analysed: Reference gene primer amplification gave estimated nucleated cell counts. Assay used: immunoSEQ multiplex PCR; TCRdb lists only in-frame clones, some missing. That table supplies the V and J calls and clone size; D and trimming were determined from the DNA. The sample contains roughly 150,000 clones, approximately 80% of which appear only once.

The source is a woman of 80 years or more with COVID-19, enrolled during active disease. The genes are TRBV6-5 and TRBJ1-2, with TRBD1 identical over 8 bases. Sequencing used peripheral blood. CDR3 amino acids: CASNEGPQGGGGYTF. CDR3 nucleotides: TGTGCCAGTAACGAAGGCCCACAGGGGGGCGGTGGCTACACCTTC.